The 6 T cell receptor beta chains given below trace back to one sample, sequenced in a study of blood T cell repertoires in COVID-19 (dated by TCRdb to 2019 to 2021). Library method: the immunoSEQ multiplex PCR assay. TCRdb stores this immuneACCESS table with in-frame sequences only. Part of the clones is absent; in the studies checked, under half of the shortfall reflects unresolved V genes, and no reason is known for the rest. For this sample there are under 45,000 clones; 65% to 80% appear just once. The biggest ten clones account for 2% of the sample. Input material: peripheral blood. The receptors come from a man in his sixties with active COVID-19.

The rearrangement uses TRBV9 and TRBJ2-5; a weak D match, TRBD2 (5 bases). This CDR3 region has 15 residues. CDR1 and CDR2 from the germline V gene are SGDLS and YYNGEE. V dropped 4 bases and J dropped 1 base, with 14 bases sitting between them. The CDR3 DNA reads TGTGCCAGCAGCTCCCAGGCGGGCCTCCAAGAGACCCAGTACTTC. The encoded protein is CASSSQAGLQETQYF.

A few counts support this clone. The CDR3 loop is CASRGPGTGSSPLHF. CDR3 nucleotide sequence: TGTGCCAGCAGGGGCCCGGGAACGGGCAGCTCACCCCTCCACTTT. The J gene is TRBJ1-6, the V gene TRBV28, with unresolved D. V was shortened by 6 bases and J by 10 bases, with 19 bases between the two germline ends. This CDR3 contains 15 residues. The germline CDR1 and CDR2 sequences are MDHEN and SYDVKM.

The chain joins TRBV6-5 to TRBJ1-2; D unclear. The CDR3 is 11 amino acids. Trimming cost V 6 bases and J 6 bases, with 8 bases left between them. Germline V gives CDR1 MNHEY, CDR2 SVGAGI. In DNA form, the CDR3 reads TGTGCCAGCAGAGTCCTAGATGGCTACACCTTC. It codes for CASRVLDGYTF.

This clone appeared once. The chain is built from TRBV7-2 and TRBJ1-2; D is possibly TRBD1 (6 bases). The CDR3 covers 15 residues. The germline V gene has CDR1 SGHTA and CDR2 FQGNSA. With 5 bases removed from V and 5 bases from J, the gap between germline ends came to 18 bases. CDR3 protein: CASSTDRPTGYGYTF. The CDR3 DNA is TGTGCCAGCAGCACCGACAGGCCCACGGGGTATGGCTACACCTTC.

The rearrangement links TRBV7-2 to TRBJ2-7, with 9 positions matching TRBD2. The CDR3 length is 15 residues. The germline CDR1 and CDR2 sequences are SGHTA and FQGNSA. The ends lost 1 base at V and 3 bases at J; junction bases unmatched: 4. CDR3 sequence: CASSLGLAGNYEQYF. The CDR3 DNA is TGTGCCAGCAGCTTAGGGCTAGCGGGGAACTACGAGCAGTACTTC. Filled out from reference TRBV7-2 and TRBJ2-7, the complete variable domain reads GAGVSQSPSNKVTEKGKDVELRCDPISGHTALYWYRQSLGQGLEFLIYFQGNSAPDKSGLPSDRFSAERTGGSVSTLTIQRTQQEDSAVYLCASSLGLAGNYEQYFGPGTRLTVT.

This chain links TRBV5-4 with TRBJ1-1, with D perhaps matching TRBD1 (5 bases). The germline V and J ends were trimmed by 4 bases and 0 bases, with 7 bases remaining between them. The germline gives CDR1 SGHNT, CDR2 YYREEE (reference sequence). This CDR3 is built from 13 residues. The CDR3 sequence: CASSRQLNTEAFF. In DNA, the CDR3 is TGTGCCAGCAGCCGACAGTTGAACACTGAAGCTTTCTTT. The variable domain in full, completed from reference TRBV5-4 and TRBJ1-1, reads ETGVTQSPTHLIKTRGQQVTLRCSSQSGHNTVSWYQQALGQGPQFIFQYYREEENGRGNFPPRFSGLQFPNYSSELNVNALELDDSALYLCASSRQLNTEAFFGQGTRLTVV.